The 25 T cell receptor beta chains in this list originate from one sample, sequenced in a study of blood T cell repertoires in COVID-19. Measured with immunoSEQ multiplex PCR; TCRdb has only the in-frame clones, and not every one. This table holds about 16,000 clones, about 91% found once. The specimen was peripheral blood. The receptors stem from a human donor in a cohort sampled during active COVID-19.

The V and J genes are TRBV5-4 and TRBJ1-2; D is undetermined. V was pared by 4 bases and J by 5 bases, with 15 bases between. This CDR3 has 14 residues. Germline CDR1 SGHNT, CDR2 YYREEE (reference sequence). CDR3 sequence: CASSAEGGSYGYTF. The CDR3 DNA reads TGTGCCAGCAGCGCCGAGGGCGGTTCTTATGGCTACACCTTC.

The chain recombines TRBV27 with TRBJ1-2; possibly TRBD1 for D (6 bases). The CDR3 runs 16 residues. Trimming cost V 5 bases and J 4 bases, with 20 bases left between them. CDR1 is MNHEY and CDR2 is SMNVEV in the germline V gene (reference sequence). CDR3 in amino acids: CASSPHLQGTPYGYTF. The CDR3 DNA is TGTGCCAGCAGTCCCCATCTCCAGGGGACGCCCTATGGCTACACCTTC.

The CDR3 nucleotides read TGTGCCAGCGGATTGGGACAGGGAAATTCACCCCTCCACTTT. Protein sequence: CASGLGQGNSPLHF. This chain joins TRBV2 and TRBJ1-6; 9 nucleotides line up with TRBD1. The V segment lost 8 bases and the J segment 7 bases; nucleotides outside the gene matches: 6. This CDR3 contains 14 residues. CDR1 is SNHLY and CDR2 is FYNNEI in the germline V gene.

This chain connects TRBV2 to TRBJ2-1; TRBD2 is a possible D gene (6 bases). The CDR3 length is 14 residues. Trimming cost V 6 bases and J 7 bases, with 16 bases left between them. CDR1 SNHLY and CDR2 FYNNEI come from the germline V gene. The CDR3 DNA reads as TGTGCCAGCAGCGTGGGAGGTGCATGGAATGAGCAGTTCTTC. Its protein product is CASSVGGAWNEQFF.

With respect to this clone: Other nucleotide sequences from this sample produce the same CDR3. The chain carries TRBV19 and TRBJ2-7; no definite D call. Germline CDR1 reads LNHDA; CDR2 reads SQIVND (reference sequence). This CDR3 spans 13 amino acids. V gave up 4 bases and J gave up 0 bases, with 7 bases separating them. CDR3 nucleotides: TGTGCCAGTAGTACGACTGTCTCCTACGAGCAGTACTTC. This translates into CASSTTVSYEQYF.

This clone was recorded a few times. The chain couples TRBV19 to TRBJ2-6; 7 bases fit TRBD2. CDR3 length: 16 residues. Trimming at V came to 5 bases and at J to 2 bases, leaving 6 bases not matched to a gene. Germline assignment: CDR1 LNHDA and CDR2 SQIVND (reference sequence). The CDR3 is CASSLGRETGANVLTF. DNA of the CDR3: TGTGCCAGTAGTCTTGGGCGGGAGACTGGGGCCAACGTCCTGACTTTC.

This clone was counted only a few times. This chain joins TRBV27 and TRBJ1-5; D is ambiguous. Germline CDR1 reads MNHEY; CDR2 reads SMNVEV (reference sequence). The CDR3 totals 15 residues. V shed 7 bases and J shed 2 bases, with 15 bases lying between them. This CDR3 is CASNPNGLRNQPQHF. As DNA, the CDR3 is TGTGCCAGCAATCCTAACGGGTTGCGCAATCAGCCCCAGCATTTT.

This clone was counted a few times. The chain joins TRBV28 to TRBJ1-2; 8 bases are a match to TRBD1. The ends lost 2 bases at V and 5 bases at J; junction bases unmatched: 10. In germline, CDR1 is MDHEN, CDR2 SYDVKM. The CDR3 contains 16 residues. CDR3 amino acids: CASSLGGTGVGYGYTF. The DNA of the CDR3 is TGTGCCAGCAGTTTAGGGGGGACAGGCGTAGGGTATGGCTACACCTTC.

The gene calls are TRBV4-1 and TRBJ2-2; a weak D match, TRBD1 (5 bases). Germline V gene data show CDR1 as MGHRA and CDR2 as YSYEKL. The V and J ends lost 1 base and 4 bases respectively, with 16 bases between them. This CDR3 is built from 17 residues. Written as DNA, the CDR3 is TGCGCCAGCAGCCAAGTGATCCAGGGTATGGGCACCGGGGAGCTGTTTTTT. This encodes CASSQVIQGMGTGELFF.

V and J are TRBV11-2 and TRBJ1-5; D remains unclear. V was cut by 0 bases and J by 2 bases, with 5 bases left in between. Germline V lookup: CDR1 SGHAT, CDR2 FQNNGV. CDR3 length: 14 residues. CDR3 in DNA: TGTGCCAGCAGCTTAGAAACAGGCAATCAGCCCCAGCATTTT. Protein sequence: CASSLETGNQPQHF.

CDR3 DNA sequence: TGTGCCACATGGTCCGGGACAGGGGGTTCCATGAACACTGAAGCTTTCTTT. Translated: CATWSGTGGSMNTEAFF. The chain employs TRBV15 and TRBJ1-1, with TRBD1 matching 11 bases. The germline V gene encodes CDR1 LNHNV and CDR2 YYDKDF (reference sequence). J lost 0 bases, V lost 9 bases, and 12 bases had no gene match. The CDR3 spans 17 residues.

J is TRBJ2-7 and V is TRBV9; 7 bases map to TRBD2. Germline values: CDR1 SGDLS, CDR2 YYNGEE. The CDR3 is made up of 16 amino acids. V was pared by 0 bases and J by 0 bases, with 6 bases of the junction left unmatched. The CDR3 region has the DNA TGTGCCAGCAGCGTAGGAGTGGGAGGGTCCTCCTACGAGCAGTACTTC. Encoded protein: CASSVGVGGSSYEQYF.

The chain is built from TRBV6-4 and TRBJ1-6, with TRBD1 as a possible D gene (5 bases). The germline V and J ends were trimmed by 4 bases and 7 bases, with 11 bases remaining between them. CDR3 size: 14 residues. CDR1 and CDR2 (germline): MRHNA, SNTAGT. The CDR3 nucleotides are TGTGCCAGCAGTGTTGGGGGGGACAATTCACCCCTCCACTTT. It encodes CASSVGGDNSPLHF.

For the CDR3, the DNA is TGTGCCAGCAGCTCCACACAGACCGGGGAGCTGTTTTTT. Its translation: CASSSTQTGELFF. The genes are TRBV7-2 and TRBJ2-2, with D unresolved. Trimming took off 4 bases at V and 5 bases at J, with 8 bases between the two ends. The CDR3 sequence is 13 residues long. Germline V gene data show CDR1 as SGHTA and CDR2 as FQGNSA.

The rearrangement joins TRBV28 to TRBJ2-3; TRBD1 matches at 9 bases. V was pared by 6 bases and J by 5 bases, with 15 bases of the junction left unmatched. In germline, CDR1 is MDHEN, CDR2 SYDVKM. The CDR3 has 17 residues. The CDR3 spells CASSPTTSTGGKDTQYF. The CDR3 DNA sequence: TGTGCCAGCAGCCCCACAACTTCTACAGGGGGCAAAGATACGCAGTATTTT.

The rearrangement joins TRBV5-1 to TRBJ2-1; 9 positions match TRBD2. Per the germline V gene, CDR1 is SGHRS and CDR2 is YFSETQ. Trimming removed 0 bases from V and 8 bases from J; junction bases left unmatched: 12. CDR3 length: 17 residues. For the CDR3, the DNA is TGCGCCAGCAGCTTGGCGTCGACTAGCGGAGGGGGGCATGAGCAGTTCTTC. Protein: CASSLASTSGGGHEQFF.

The chain joins TRBV10-3 to TRBJ1-1, with D unclear. V was trimmed by 2 bases and J by 1 base, leaving 5 bases between them. The germline V gene encodes CDR1 ENHRY and CDR2 SYGVKD. The CDR3 length is 13 residues. The CDR3 region is CAISEQQNTEAFF. The CDR3 coding sequence is TGTGCCATCAGTGAGCAACAGAACACTGAAGCTTTCTTT.

The chain is built from TRBV18 and TRBJ1-5; D gene unclear. Trimming shortened V by 3 bases and J by 7 bases, and 10 bases separated the two germline ends. The germline CDR1 and CDR2 sequences are KGHSH and LQKENI. The CDR3 extends over 13 amino acids. The CDR3 region has the DNA TGTGCCAGCTCACCCCCGGGAAGCCAGCCCCAGCATTTT. The encoded protein is CASSPPGSQPQHF. The complete variable domain, with remaining parts taken from reference TRBV18 and TRBJ1-5, reads NAGVMQNPRHLVRRRGQEARLRCSPMKGHSHVYWYRQLPEEGLKFMVYLQKENIIDESGMPKERFSAEFPKEGPSILRIQQVVRGDSAAYFCASSPPGSQPQHFGDGTRLSIL.

The chain employs TRBV7-3 and TRBJ2-1; 7 bases align to TRBD2. Per the germline V gene, CDR1 is SGHTA and CDR2 is FQGTGA. Trimming took 0 bases from V and 10 from J; bases not matched to a gene: 6. The CDR3 is 14 residues long. The CDR3 is CASSLTRTSQEQFF. The CDR3 region has the DNA TGTGCCAGCAGCTTAACTAGGACTAGTCAGGAGCAGTTCTTC. Looking up the rest from reference TRBV7-3 and TRBJ2-1 gives the full variable domain: GAGVSQTPSNKVTEKGKYVELRCDPISGHTALYWYRQSLGQGPEFLIYFQGTGAADDSGLPNDRFFAVRPEGSVSTLKIQRTERGDSAVYLCASSLTRTSQEQFFGPGTRLTVL.

The DNA for the CDR3 is TGCGCCAGCAGCTTGGATCCACATTTGATGAACACTGAAGCTTTCTTT. Residues: CASSLDPHLMNTEAFF. The chain is built from TRBV5-1 and TRBJ1-1; no reliable D call. The germline gives CDR1 SGHRS, CDR2 YFSETQ. The CDR3 spans 16 residues. V was trimmed by 0 bases and J by 0 bases, leaving 12 bases between them.

The CDR3 here is CASTDTGGTDTQYF. The CDR3 DNA reads as TGCGCCAGCACCGATACAGGGGGAACAGATACGCAGTATTTT. The chain carries TRBV5-1 and TRBJ2-3, with 8 bases matching TRBD1. The germline V gene encodes CDR1 SGHRS and CDR2 YFSETQ. The J segment lost 3 bases and the V segment lost 6 bases, leaving 6 bases of the junction unmatched. This CDR3 spans 14 amino acids.

The rearrangement links TRBV4-1 to TRBJ2-7; 11 positions match TRBD2. CDR3 size: 16 residues. Per the germline V gene, CDR1 is MGHRA and CDR2 is YSYEKL. J lost 4 bases, V lost 0 bases, and 5 bases had no gene match. The CDR3 DNA is TGCGCCAGCAGCCAAGAGGAGACTAGCGGGATTTACGAGCAGTACTTC. It specifies CASSQEETSGIYEQYF.

The chain carries TRBV4-1 and TRBJ1-1; D perhaps matches TRBD1 (5 bases). From germline, CDR1 is MGHRA and CDR2 YSYEKL. V lost 4 bases, J lost 4 bases, and 16 bases lay in between. The CDR3 consists of 15 residues. The CDR3 sequence: CASSPRTRGGTEAFF. For the CDR3, the DNA is TGCGCCAGCAGCCCCCGGACACGCGGGGGCACTGAAGCTTTCTTT.

The chain has TRBV6-1 and TRBJ1-6; TRBD1 agrees at 7 bases. Germline V CDR1 and CDR2: MNHNS, SASEGT. Trimming removed 2 bases from V and 7 bases from J; junction bases left unmatched: 11. This CDR3 is built from 17 residues. CDR3 in amino acids: CASSEMGATGKNSPLHF. Written as DNA, the CDR3 is TGTGCCAGCAGTGAAATGGGGGCGACAGGGAAGAATTCACCCCTCCACTTT.

In the case of this clone: A read error may produce the germline difference seen at one junction end. V usage is TRBV2 and J usage is TRBJ2-4, with 9 positions matching TRBD1. The CDR3 runs 13 residues. Germline V lookup: CDR1 SNHLY, CDR2 FYNNEI. The CDR3 region has the DNA TGTGCCAGCAGTGAAGGCGGAGGGACAGGGCCGGGCTTC. This encodes CASSEGGGTGPGF.